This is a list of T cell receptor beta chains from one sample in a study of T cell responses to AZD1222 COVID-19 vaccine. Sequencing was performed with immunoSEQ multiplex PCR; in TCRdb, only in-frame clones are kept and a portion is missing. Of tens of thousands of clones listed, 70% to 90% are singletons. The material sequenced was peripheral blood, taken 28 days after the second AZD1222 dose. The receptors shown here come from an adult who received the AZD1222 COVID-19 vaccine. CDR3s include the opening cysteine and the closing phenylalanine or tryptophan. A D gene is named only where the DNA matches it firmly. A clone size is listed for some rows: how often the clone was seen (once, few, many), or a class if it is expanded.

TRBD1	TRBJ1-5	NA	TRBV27	CASSRGGGSNQPQHF	TGTGCCAGCAGTCGAGGGGGCGGGAGCAATCAGCCCCAGCATTTT
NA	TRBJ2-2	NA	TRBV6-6	CASSYSTGAGTGELFF	TGTGCCAGCAGTTACTCAACAGGGGCGGGAACCGGGGAGCTGTTTTTT
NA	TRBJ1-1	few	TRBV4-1	CASSQGVRTEAFF	TGCGCCAGCAGCCAAGGAGTGAGGACTGAAGCTTTCTTT
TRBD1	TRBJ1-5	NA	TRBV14	CASSFGQGPNQPQHF	TGTGCCAGCAGCTTTGGACAGGGGCCAAATCAGCCCCAGCATTTT
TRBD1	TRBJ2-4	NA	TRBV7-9	CASSPGTGVIQYF	TGTGCCAGCAGCCCCGGGACAGGGGTAATTCAGTACTTC
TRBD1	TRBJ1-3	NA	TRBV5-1	CASSLGTVWQGNTIYF	TGCGCCAGCAGCCTGGGGACAGTTTGGCAAGGAAACACCATATATTTT
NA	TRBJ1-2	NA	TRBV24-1	CATSNPAEAGHGYTF	TGTGCCACCAGTAACCCGGCTGAGGCAGGACATGGCTACACCTTC
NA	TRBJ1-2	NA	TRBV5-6	CASSLKGASYGYTF	TGTGCCAGCAGCCTCAAAGGGGCTAGCTATGGCTACACCTTC
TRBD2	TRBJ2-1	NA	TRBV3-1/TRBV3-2	CASEGLAGPDSYNEQFF	TGTGCCTCGGAGGGACTAGCGGGACCCGACTCCTACAATGAGCAGTTCTTC
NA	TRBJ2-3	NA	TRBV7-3	CASSLNGRSLADTQYF	TGTGCCAGCAGCTTAAATGGTAGATCTCTCGCAGATACGCAGTATTTT
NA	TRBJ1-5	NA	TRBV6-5	CASSSNLGNQPQHF	TGTGCCAGCAGTTCCAACCTAGGCAATCAGCCCCAGCATTTT
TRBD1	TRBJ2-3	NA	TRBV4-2	CAISGGSDTQYF	TGTGCCATCTCAGGGGGTTCAGATACGCAGTATTTT
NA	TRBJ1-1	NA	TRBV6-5	CASRNKRQGSAEAFF	TGTGCCAGCAGGAACAAGAGACAAGGAAGTGCTGAAGCTTTCTTT
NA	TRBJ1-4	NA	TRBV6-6	CASRLDSRLFF	TGTGCCAGCAGGTTAGACAGTAGACTGTTTTTT
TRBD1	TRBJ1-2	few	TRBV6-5	CASSYSRTGVIYGYTF	TGTGCCAGCAGTTACTCGAGGACAGGGGTGATTTACGGCTACACCTTC
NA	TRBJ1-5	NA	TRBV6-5	CASSYVIQGVRPQHF	TGTGCCAGCAGTTACGTGATTCAGGGAGTAAGGCCCCAGCATTTT
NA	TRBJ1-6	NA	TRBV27	CASTSQGGNSPLHF	TGTGCCAGCACTTCTCAGGGAGGTAATTCACCCCTCCACTTT
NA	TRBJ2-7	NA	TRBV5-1	CASSLSGRGVYEQYF	TGCGCCAGCAGCTTAAGTGGGAGAGGTGTCTACGAGCAGTACTTC
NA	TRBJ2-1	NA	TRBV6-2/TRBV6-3	CASSYSPQGGIHNEQFF	TGTGCCAGCAGTTACAGTCCTCAGGGGGGCATTCACAATGAGCAGTTCTTC
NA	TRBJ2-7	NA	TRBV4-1	CASSQEVQGRHEQYF	TGCGCCAGCAGCCAAGAAGTCCAGGGCCGTCACGAGCAGTACTTC
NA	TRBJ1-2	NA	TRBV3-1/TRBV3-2	CASSGGGGYGYTF	TGTGCCAGCAGCGGCGGGGGGGGCTATGGCTACACCTTC
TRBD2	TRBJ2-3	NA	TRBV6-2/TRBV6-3	CASSYARVLATRTDTQYF	TGTGCCAGCAGTTATGCGCGGGTACTAGCGACCCGCACAGATACGCAGTATTTT
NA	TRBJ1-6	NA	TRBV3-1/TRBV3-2	CASSHYGGGMGSPLHF	TGTGCCAGCAGCCACTACGGTGGGGGAATGGGTTCACCCCTCCACTTT
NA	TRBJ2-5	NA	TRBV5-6	CASSPQRGQETQYF	TGTGCCAGCAGCCCGCAACGGGGGCAAGAGACCCAGTACTTC
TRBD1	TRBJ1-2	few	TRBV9	CASSVVPSGTGDGYTF	TGTGCCAGCAGCGTAGTGCCCTCCGGGACAGGGGATGGCTACACCTTC
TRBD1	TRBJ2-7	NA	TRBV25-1	CASSGQGSYEQYF	TGTGCCAGCAGTGGACAGGGCTCTTACGAGCAGTACTTC
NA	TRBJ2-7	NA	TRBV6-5	CASRRQAFDEQYF	TGTGCCAGCAGGCGTCAGGCGTTTGACGAGCAGTACTTC
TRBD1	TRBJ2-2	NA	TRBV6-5	CASSYQDRPGSGELFF	TGTGCCAGCAGTTACCAGGACAGGCCGGGGTCCGGGGAGCTGTTTTTT
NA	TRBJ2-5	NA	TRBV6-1	CASSALSGLLSETQYF	TGTGCCAGCAGTGCCCTTTCGGGACTCTTATCAGAGACCCAGTACTTC
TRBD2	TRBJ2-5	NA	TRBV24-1	CATSGGSTSGSLETQYF	TGTGCCACCAGTGGTGGGTCGACTAGCGGGAGTTTAGAGACCCAGTACTTC
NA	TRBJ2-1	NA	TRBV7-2	CASSPRGGGIHNEQFF	TGTGCCAGCAGCCCCCGGGGCGGGGGCATTCACAATGAGCAGTTCTTC
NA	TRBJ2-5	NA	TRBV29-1	CSVVGVGETQYF	TGCAGCGTTGTGGGGGTCGGGGAGACCCAGTACTTC
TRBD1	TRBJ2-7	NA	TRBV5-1	CASSLFWDRGSYEQYF	TGCGCCAGCAGCTTGTTCTGGGACAGGGGTTCCTACGAGCAGTACTTC
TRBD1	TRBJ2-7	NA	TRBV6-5	CASSYSNRGLSPYF	TGTGCCAGCAGTTACTCGAACAGGGGGCTCTCCCCGTACTTC
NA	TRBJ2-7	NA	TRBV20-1	CSASPRDEQYF	TGCAGTGCTAGCCCTAGGGACGAGCAGTACTTC
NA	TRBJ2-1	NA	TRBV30	CAWGVNGGIEQFF	TGTGCCTGGGGGGTCAATGGGGGGATTGAGCAGTTCTTC
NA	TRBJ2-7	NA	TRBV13	CASRATKVGYEQYF	TGTGCCAGCAGAGCTACTAAGGTGGGGTACGAGCAGTACTTC
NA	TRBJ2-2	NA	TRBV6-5	CASRRFEVGELFF	TGTGCCAGCAGGAGATTCGAAGTCGGGGAGCTGTTTTTT
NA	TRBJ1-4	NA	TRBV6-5	CASSYSSVRAAEKLFF	TGTGCCAGCAGTTACTCTTCGGTCAGGGCGGCTGAAAAACTGTTTTTT
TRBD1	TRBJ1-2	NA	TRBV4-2	CASSQDLGQGGYGYTF	TGTGCCAGCAGCCAAGACCTGGGACAGGGAGGATATGGCTACACCTTC
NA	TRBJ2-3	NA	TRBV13	CASSPTDGSDTQYF	TGTGCCAGCAGCCCGACGGACGGCTCTGATACGCAGTATTTT
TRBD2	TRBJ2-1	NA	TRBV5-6	CASSWEGRTSGHNEQFF	TGTGCCAGCAGCTGGGAGGGTCGGACTAGCGGGCACAATGAGCAGTTCTTC
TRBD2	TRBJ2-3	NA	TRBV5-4	CASSEVAGVPDTQYF	TGTGCCAGCAGCGAAGTCGCGGGAGTCCCAGATACGCAGTATTTT